This T cell receptor (beta chain) appears in the sequencing data of a study of blood T cells in healthy people across ages. Whole-study findings and limits: In older individuals, TCR beta diversity per million T cells was lower, falling roughly linearly with age. The unsorted PBMCs prevented any conclusive comparison of naive versus antigen-experienced cells. Not knowing donor CMV status may have confounded expanded clonotype changes.

Investigators took approximately 9.4 milliliters of peripheral blood from every donor. CDR1 and CDR2 from the germline V gene are MNHEY and SVGAGI. The CDR3 is 14 amino acids. Deletions cut 6 bases from V and 0 bases from J, with 12 bases between. Primers used in a second PCR of about 7 to 12 cycles were a sample-barcoded 5' primer and a J-beta primer mix. One entry per CDR3 protein, called by TCRdb with MiXCR from the 5' RACE reads. The sample contains about 1.5 million distinct CDR3 sequences, under 55% of which appear only once. Points on this clonotype: Its antigen is as yet unknown.

The V gene is TRBV6-5, the J gene TRBJ2-7, with TRBD2 as a possible D gene (5 bases). The source of this sequence is a woman under 30 in good health. Sequenced material: blood. The CDR3 here is CASRGLPSSYEQYF. In nucleotides, the CDR3 is TGTGCCAGCAGAGGACTGCCATCCTCCTACGAGCAGTACTTC.